This T cell receptor beta chain was observed in a study of monozygotic twins with inflammatory bowel disease. Every TCR library drew on 3500 ng of total RNA. TCRdb reprocessed the 5' RACE reads, keeping one entry per CDR3 protein, no DNA. The sample has a few hundred thousand distinct CDR3 sequences, and its top ten clones hold around 2.4%. There are 15 residues in the CDR3. Germline loops: CDR1 SGHRS, CDR2 YFSETQ. The J gene is TRBJ2-7, the V gene TRBV5-1; without DNA, the TCRdb call of TRBD2 cannot be checked. The sequence came from a human donor with ulcerative colitis or Crohn's disease, or a healthy co-twin of an affected twin (not recorded which). The sample comprised blood. The CDR3 sequence: CASSLDGRTTYEQYF.